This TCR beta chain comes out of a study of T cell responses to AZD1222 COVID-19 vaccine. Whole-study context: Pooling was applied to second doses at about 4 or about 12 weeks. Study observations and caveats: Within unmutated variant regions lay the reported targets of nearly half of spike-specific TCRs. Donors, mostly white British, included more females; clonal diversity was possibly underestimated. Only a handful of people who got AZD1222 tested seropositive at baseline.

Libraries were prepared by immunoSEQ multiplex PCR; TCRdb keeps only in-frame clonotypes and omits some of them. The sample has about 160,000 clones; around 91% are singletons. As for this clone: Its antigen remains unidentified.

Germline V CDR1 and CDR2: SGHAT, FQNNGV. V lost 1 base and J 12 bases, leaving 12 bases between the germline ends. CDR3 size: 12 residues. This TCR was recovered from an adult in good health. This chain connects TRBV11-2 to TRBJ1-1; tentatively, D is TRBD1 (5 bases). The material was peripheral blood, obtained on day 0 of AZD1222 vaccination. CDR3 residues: CASSLVNRWSFF. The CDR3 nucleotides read TGTGCCAGCAGCTTAGTAAACAGGTGGTCTTTCTTT.